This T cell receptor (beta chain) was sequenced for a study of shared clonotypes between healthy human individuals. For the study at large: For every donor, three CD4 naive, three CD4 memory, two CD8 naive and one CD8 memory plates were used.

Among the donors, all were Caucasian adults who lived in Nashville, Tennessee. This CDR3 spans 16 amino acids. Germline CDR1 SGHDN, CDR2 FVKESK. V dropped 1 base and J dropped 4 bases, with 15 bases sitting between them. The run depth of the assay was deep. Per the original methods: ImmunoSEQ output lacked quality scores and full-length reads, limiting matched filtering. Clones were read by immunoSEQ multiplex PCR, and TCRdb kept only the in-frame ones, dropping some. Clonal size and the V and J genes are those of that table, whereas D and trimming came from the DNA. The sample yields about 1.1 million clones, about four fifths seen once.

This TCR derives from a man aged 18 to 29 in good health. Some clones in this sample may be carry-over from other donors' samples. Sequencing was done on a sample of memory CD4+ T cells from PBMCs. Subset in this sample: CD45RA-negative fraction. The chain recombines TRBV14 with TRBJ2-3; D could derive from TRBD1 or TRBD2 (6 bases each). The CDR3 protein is CASSQGRRRGADTQYF. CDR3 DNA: TGTGCCAGCAGCCAAGGACGGCGGAGGGGGGCAGATACGCAGTATTTT. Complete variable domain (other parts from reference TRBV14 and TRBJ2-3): EAGVTQFPSHSVIEKGQTVTLRCDPISGHDNLYWYRRVMGKEIKFLLHFVKESKQDESGMPNNRFLAERTGGTYSTLKVQPAELEDSGVYFCASSQGRRRGADTQYFGPGTRLTVL.